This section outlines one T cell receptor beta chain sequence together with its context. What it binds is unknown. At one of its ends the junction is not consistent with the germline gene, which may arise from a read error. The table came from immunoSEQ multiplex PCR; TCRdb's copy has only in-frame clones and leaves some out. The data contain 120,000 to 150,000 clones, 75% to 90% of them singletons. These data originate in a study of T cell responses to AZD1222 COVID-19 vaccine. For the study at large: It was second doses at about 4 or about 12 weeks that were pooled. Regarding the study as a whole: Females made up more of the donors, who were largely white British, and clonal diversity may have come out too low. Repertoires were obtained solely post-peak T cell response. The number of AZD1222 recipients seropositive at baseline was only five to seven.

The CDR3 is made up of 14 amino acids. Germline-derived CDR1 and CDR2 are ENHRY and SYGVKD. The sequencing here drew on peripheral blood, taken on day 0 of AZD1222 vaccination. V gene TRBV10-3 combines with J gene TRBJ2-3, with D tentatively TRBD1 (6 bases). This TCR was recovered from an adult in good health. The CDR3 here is CAINEDSLPDTQYF. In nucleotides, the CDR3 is TGTGCCATCAATGAGGACAGCCTCCCGGATACGCAGTATTTT.